This TCR beta chain was retrieved from a study of blood T cell repertoires in COVID-19. The germline V gene encodes CDR1 MNHEY and CDR2 SVGAGI. V lost 7 bases to trimming and J lost 4 bases; unmatched junction nucleotides: 10. The CDR3 sequence is 14 residues long. Clones were sequenced by immunoSEQ multiplex PCR, and TCRdb holds only the in-frame ones, with some missing. The repertoire holds about 210,000 clones, with roughly 84% as singletons. The TCR originated in a man aged 40-49 years who had recovered from COVID-19. Sequencing was performed on peripheral blood. The chain carries TRBV6-5 and TRBJ2-7, with 7 nucleotides matching TRBD1. The CDR3 DNA follows: TGTGCCAGCAATAAAAGGGGGCTGATGTACGAGCAGTACTTC. Translation gives CASNKRGLMYEQYF.